The 19 T cell receptor beta chains presented below share a single source sample, sequenced in a study of T-cell reconstitution after alpha-beta-depleted transplantation in children. The authors prepared the TCRbeta library with unique molecular identifiers. TCRdb analysed the PCR reads with MiXCR anew, one entry per CDR3 protein. The sample lists 540,000 or so distinct CDR3 sequences, under 30% occurring once. The sequenced sample was PBMCs, mostly from graft donor cells, obtained 360 days after TCRalphabeta/CD19-depleted stem cell transplant. All receptors derive from a boy under three years old who had a stem cell transplant for acute myeloid leukemia, so the T cells may come from the graft donor.

This clonotype was observed a handful of times. This sequence joins TRBV2 and TRBJ1-3; weak D call: TRBD1 (5 bases). The CDR3 runs 16 residues. V was cut by 7 bases and J by 0 bases, with 16 bases left in between. Germline CDR1 reads SNHLY; CDR2 reads FYNNEI. The CDR3 nucleotides read TGTGCCAGCAATGTCCGCGGGGCTCTCTCTGGAAACACCATATATTTT. Amino acid sequence: CASNVRGALSGNTIYF. Complete variable domain (other parts from reference TRBV2 and TRBJ1-3): EPEVTQTPSHQVTQMGQEVILRCVPISNHLYFYWYRQILGQKVEFLVSFYNNEISEKSEIFDDQFSVERPDGSNFTLKIRSTKLEDSAMYFCASNVRGALSGNTIYFGEGSWLTVV.

This clonotype appeared many times. The V gene is TRBV29-1, the J gene TRBJ2-3; 8 bases align to TRBD1. Germline V gives CDR1 SQVTM, CDR2 ANQGSEA. V shed 7 bases and J 2 bases; nucleotides not matched to a gene: 11. The length of the CDR3 is 15 residues. Here the CDR3 reads CSAFLRDRYTDTQYF. The CDR3 DNA reads TGCAGCGCCTTCCTCAGGGACAGGTACACAGATACGCAGTATTTT.

V and J are TRBV27 and TRBJ2-7; TRBD1 agrees at 7 bases. The CDR3 extends over 14 amino acids. Germline values: CDR1 MNHEY, CDR2 SMNVEV (reference sequence). Unmatched junction bases numbered 10, after V lost 6 bases and J lost 5 bases. Written as DNA, the CDR3 is TGTGCCAGCAGACCCAGGGGGACCCTGAACGAGCAGTACTTC. This encodes CASRPRGTLNEQYF.

This clonotype was seen ten or more times. V is TRBV28 and J is TRBJ2-1; possibly TRBD1 for D (6 bases). This CDR3 comprises 16 residues. Germline assignment: CDR1 MDHEN and CDR2 SYDVKM. V dropped 2 bases and J dropped 2 bases, with 13 bases sitting between them. The CDR3 sequence is CASSLGGPGPYNEQFF. In DNA, the CDR3 is TGTGCCAGCAGTTTAGGGGGCCCCGGGCCCTACAATGAGCAGTTCTTC.

For the CDR3, the DNA is TGCAGTGCTAGAGATCCCAGGGGACTAGCGGGTGCTCAAAATTACTTC. Its translation: CSARDPRGLAGAQNYF. The chain couples TRBV20-1 to TRBJ2-4, with 12 nucleotides matching TRBD2. J gave up 16 bases and V 0 bases, and 16 bases lay outside the gene matches. CDR3 length equals 16 residues. In germline, CDR1 is DFQATT, CDR2 SNEGSKA (reference sequence).

This clonotype was detected only a few times. This chain uses TRBV29-1 with TRBJ1-5, with 8 bases aligning to TRBD1. Looked up from germline, CDR1 is SQVTM and CDR2 is ANQGSEA. The trim removed 7 bases at V and 7 bases at J, leaving 9 bases unmatched. This CDR3 spans 13 amino acids. CDR3 residues: CSAVTGVEQPQHF. CDR3 in DNA: TGCAGCGCCGTGACAGGGGTGGAACAGCCCCAGCATTTT.

The V and J genes are TRBV20-1 and TRBJ1-5, with 7 bases matching TRBD1. The CDR3 has 14 residues. Germline V lookup: CDR1 DFQATT, CDR2 SNEGSKA (reference sequence). Trimming took 3 bases from V and 4 from J; bases not matched to a gene: 6. CDR3 region: CSARDTGVNQPQHF. CDR3 nucleotides: TGCAGTGCTAGGGATACAGGGGTTAATCAGCCCCAGCATTTT.

This clonotype was counted between two and nine times. The DNA of the CDR3 is TGTGCCAGCAGTTTGCAGGGAGAAAGTCAGCCCCAGCATTTT. Its translation is CASSLQGESQPQHF. The rearrangement links TRBV12-3 or TRBV12-4 to TRBJ1-5; possible D gene TRBD1, 5 bases. The V end lost 3 bases, the J end lost 6 bases, and 12 bases lay between the germline ends. The CDR3 has 14 residues.

The chain carries TRBV12-3 or TRBV12-4 and TRBJ2-3; D gene uncertain. V lost 8 bases, J lost 6 bases, and 18 bases lay in between. This CDR3 spans 14 amino acids. CDR3 in DNA: TGTGCCAGCCTGTTTTTAGACCCCGCGGATACGCAGTATTTT. It translates to CASLFLDPADTQYF.

This rearrangement joins TRBV20-1 to TRBJ2-7; 7 positions match TRBD2. V shed 1 base, J shed 0 bases, and the junction held 9 bases outside the gene matches. There are 16 residues in the CDR3. Germline V gene data show CDR1 as DFQATT and CDR2 as SNEGSKA (reference sequence). This CDR3 reads CSARVWAGVPSYEQYF. The DNA for the CDR3 is TGCAGTGCTAGAGTCTGGGCGGGGGTCCCCTCCTACGAGCAGTACTTC.

In its sample, this clonotype was seen many times. This chain links TRBV20-1 with TRBJ2-6; possibly TRBD1 for D (6 bases). CDR3 size: 19 residues. The V and J ends lost 1 base and 2 bases respectively, with 21 bases between them. The germline CDR1 and CDR2 sequences are DFQATT and SNEGSKA (reference sequence). CDR3 DNA: TGCAGTGCTAGAGGGGGGCAGGTTACACTACCTCCTGGGGCCAACGTCCTGACTTTC. Translation: CSARGGQVTLPPGANVLTF.

This clonotype has only a few counts. The chain is built from TRBV20-1 and TRBJ2-5; 7 positions agree with TRBD2. CDR3 length: 19 amino acids. V lost 2 bases, J lost 1 base, and 19 bases stayed unmatched. The germline gives CDR1 DFQATT, CDR2 SNEGSKA (reference sequence). The CDR3 nucleotides are TGCAGTGCTAGATCCCAAACGGTGGGGGACTATAGAATCCAAGAGACCCAGTACTTC. Protein sequence: CSARSQTVGDYRIQETQYF.

This clonotype was detected a few times. The rearrangement uses TRBV20-1 and TRBJ1-3, with D possibly matching TRBD1 (5 bases). Between the trimmed V and J ends, which lost 4 bases and 0 bases, there was a span of 13 bases. Germline CDR1 DFQATT, CDR2 SNEGSKA (reference sequence). This CDR3 comprises 15 residues. CDR3 residues: CSATAGTGSGNTIYF. CDR3 coding DNA: TGCAGTGCTACCGCCGGGACGGGCTCTGGAAACACCATATATTTT.

This clonotype appeared many times. The chain has TRBV7-2 and TRBJ2-3; TRBD2 might be the D (5 bases). Trimming cost V 5 bases and J 0 bases, with 12 bases left between them. CDR1 SGHTA and CDR2 FQGNSA come from the germline V gene. The CDR3 loop spans 15 amino acids. CDR3 bases: TGTGCCAGCAGCCCGGGAAGCCTCAGCACAGATACGCAGTATTTT. Its protein product is CASSPGSLSTDTQYF.

This clonotype has at least ten counts. The V gene is TRBV12-3 or TRBV12-4, the J gene TRBJ2-7; 9 bases map to TRBD1. The CDR3 spans 17 residues. V shed 6 bases, J shed 3 bases, and the junction held 15 bases outside the gene matches. The CDR3: CASSSGTGRVSGYEQYF. The CDR3 coding sequence is TGTGCCAGCAGCTCCGGGACAGGGAGGGTTAGTGGCTACGAGCAGTACTTC.

This clonotype was recorded many times. The chain couples TRBV6-5 to TRBJ1-5; D unclear. Germline V CDR1 and CDR2: MNHEY, SVGAGI. V dropped 5 bases and J dropped 2 bases, with 7 bases sitting between them. The CDR3 sequence is 13 residues long. CDR3 coding DNA: TGTGCCAGCAGTCGGGTTGGCAATCAGCCCCAGCATTTT. It codes for CASSRVGNQPQHF.

This chain links TRBV12-3 or TRBV12-4 with TRBJ1-1; D is undetermined. Trimming took off 4 bases at V and 6 bases at J, with 6 bases between the two ends. CDR3 length equals 11 residues. CDR3 in DNA: TGTGCCAGCAGTTCAACAGCTGAAGCTTTCTTT. Translating gives CASSSTAEAFF.

The DNA of the CDR3 is TGTGCCACCGGCATTGCCCTAAGCTCCTACAATGAGCAGTTCTTC. Translation: CATGIALSSYNEQFF. The chain carries TRBV7-2 and TRBJ2-1; D ambiguous. Germline CDR1 and CDR2: SGHTA and FQGNSA. The CDR3 runs 15 residues. Trimming shortened V by 10 bases and J by 0 bases, and 16 bases separated the two germline ends.

At least ten counts were recorded for this clonotype. The chain combines TRBV19 with TRBJ2-2; 7 nucleotides align to TRBD1. Germline lookup yields CDR1 LNHDA and CDR2 SQIVND (reference sequence). V gave up 4 bases and J gave up 10 bases; unmatched junction bases: 9. The CDR3 is 14 amino acids. CDR3 loop: CASSTSRTGPELFF. In DNA form, the CDR3 reads TGTGCCAGTAGTACTTCCCGGACAGGCCCGGAGCTGTTTTTT.